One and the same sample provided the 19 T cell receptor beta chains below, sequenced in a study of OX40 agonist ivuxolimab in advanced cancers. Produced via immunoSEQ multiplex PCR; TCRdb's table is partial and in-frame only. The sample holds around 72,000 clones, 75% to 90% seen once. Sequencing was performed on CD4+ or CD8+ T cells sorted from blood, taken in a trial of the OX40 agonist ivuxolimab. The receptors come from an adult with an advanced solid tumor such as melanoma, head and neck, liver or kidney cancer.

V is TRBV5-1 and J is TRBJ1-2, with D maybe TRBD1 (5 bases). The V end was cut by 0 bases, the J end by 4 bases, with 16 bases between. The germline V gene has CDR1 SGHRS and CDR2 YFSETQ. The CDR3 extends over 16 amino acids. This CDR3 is CASSLAGQGGGYGYTF. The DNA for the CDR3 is TGCGCCAGCAGCTTGGCCGGGCAGGGCGGTGGCTATGGCTACACCTTC.

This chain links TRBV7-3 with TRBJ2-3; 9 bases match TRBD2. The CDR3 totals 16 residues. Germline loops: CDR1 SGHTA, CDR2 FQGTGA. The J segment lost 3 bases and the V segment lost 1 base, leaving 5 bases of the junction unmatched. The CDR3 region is CASSLRSAGGTDTQYF. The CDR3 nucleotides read TGTGCCAGCAGCTTAAGGTCGGCGGGAGGGACAGATACGCAGTATTTT.

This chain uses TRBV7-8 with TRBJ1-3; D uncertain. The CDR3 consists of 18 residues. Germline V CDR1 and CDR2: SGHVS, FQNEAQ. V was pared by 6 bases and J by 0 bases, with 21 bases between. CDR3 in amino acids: CASSLRGPLGSSGNTIYF. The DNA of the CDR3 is TGTGCCAGCAGTCTTAGAGGCCCGCTCGGATCCTCTGGAAACACCATATATTTT.

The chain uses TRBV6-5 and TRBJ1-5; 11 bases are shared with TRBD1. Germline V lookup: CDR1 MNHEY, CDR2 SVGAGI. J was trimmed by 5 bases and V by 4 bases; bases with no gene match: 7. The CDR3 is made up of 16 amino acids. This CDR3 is CASSSGTGGSYQPQHF. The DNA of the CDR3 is TGTGCCAGCAGTTCCGGGACAGGGGGATCCTATCAGCCCCAGCATTTT.

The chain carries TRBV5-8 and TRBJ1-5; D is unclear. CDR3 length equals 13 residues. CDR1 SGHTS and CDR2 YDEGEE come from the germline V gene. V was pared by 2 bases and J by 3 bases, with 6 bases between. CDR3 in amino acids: CASSLHTNQPQHF. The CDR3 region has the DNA TGTGCCAGCAGCTTACATACCAATCAGCCCCAGCATTTT.

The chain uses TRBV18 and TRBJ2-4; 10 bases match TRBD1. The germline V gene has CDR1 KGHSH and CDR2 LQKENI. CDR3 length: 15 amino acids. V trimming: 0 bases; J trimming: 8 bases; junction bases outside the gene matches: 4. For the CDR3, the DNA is TGTGCCAGCTCACCACCGGGACAGGGGTTATACATTCAGTACTTC. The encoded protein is CASSPPGQGLYIQYF.

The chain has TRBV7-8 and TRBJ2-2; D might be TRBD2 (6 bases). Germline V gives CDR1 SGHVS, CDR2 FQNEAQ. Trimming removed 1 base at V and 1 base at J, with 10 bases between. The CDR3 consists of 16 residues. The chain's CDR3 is CASSLVGTGNTGELFF. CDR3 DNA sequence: TGTGCCAGCAGCTTAGTTGGGACTGGGAACACCGGGGAGCTGTTTTTT.

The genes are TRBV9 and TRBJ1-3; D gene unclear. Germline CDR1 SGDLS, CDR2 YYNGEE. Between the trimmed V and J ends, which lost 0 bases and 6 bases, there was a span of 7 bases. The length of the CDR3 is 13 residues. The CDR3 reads CASSVEGSNTIYF. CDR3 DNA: TGTGCCAGCAGCGTAGAGGGCTCAAACACCATATATTTT.

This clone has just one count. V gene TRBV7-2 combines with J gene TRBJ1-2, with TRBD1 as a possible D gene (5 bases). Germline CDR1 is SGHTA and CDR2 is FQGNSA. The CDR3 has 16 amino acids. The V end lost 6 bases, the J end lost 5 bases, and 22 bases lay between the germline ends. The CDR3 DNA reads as TGTGCCAGCAGTCCCCAGAACCCGGGACTGACTTATGGCTACACCTTC. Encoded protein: CASSPQNPGLTYGYTF.

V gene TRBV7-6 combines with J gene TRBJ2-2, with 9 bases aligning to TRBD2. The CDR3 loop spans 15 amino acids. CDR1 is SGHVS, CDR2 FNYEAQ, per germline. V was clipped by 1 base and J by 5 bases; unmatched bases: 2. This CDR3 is CASSLVLAGTGELFF. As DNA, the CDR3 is TGTGCCAGCAGCTTAGTTCTAGCGGGGACCGGGGAGCTGTTTTTT. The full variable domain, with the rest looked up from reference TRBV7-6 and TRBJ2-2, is GAGVSQSPRYKVTKRGQDVALRCDPISGHVSLYWYRQALGQGPEFLTYFNYEAQQDKSGLPNDRFSAERPEGSISTLTIQRTEQRDSAMYRCASSLVLAGTGELFFGEGSRLTVL.

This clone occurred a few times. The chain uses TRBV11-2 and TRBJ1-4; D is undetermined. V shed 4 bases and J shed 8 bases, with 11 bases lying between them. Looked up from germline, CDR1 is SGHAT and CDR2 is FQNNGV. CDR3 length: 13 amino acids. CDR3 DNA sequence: TGTGCCAGCAGCTCGTCTATGGGCGAAAAACTGTTTTTT. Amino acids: CASSSSMGEKLFF.

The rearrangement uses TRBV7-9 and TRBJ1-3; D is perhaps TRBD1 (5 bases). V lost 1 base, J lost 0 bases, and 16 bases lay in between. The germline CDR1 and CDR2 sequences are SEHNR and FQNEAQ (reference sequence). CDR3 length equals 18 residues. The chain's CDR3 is CASSLGAGGLYSGNTIYF. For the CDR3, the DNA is TGTGCCAGCAGCTTAGGAGCGGGGGGTCTCTACTCTGGAAACACCATATATTTT.

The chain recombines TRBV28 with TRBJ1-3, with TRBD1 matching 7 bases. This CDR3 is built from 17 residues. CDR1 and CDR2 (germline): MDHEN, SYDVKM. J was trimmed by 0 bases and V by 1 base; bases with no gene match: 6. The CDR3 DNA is TGTGCCAGCAGTTTATTAGCGCAGGGGGGCTCTGGAAACACCATATATTTT. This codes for CASSLLAQGGSGNTIYF.

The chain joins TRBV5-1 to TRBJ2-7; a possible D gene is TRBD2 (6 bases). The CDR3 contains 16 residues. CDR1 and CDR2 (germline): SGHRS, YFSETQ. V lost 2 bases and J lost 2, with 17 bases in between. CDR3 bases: TGCGCCAGCAGCTTAGCCGGGGGTGGTTCCGCCTACGAGCAGTACTTC. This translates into CASSLAGGGSAYEQYF.

The CDR3 region is CASSYSGRGATDTQYF. Here the CDR3 DNA reads TGTGCCAGCAGCTACTCAGGCAGGGGGGCCACAGATACGCAGTATTTT. V gene TRBV7-8 combines with J gene TRBJ2-3; possibly TRBD1 for D (7 bases). V was trimmed by 4 bases and J by 2 bases, leaving 16 bases between them. Germline CDR1 is SGHVS and CDR2 is FQNEAQ. The CDR3 is 16 residues long.

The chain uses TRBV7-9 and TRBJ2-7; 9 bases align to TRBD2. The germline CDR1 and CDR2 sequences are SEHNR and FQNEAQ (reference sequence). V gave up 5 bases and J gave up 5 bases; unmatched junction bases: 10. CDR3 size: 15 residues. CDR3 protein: CASSDSGRSRDEQYF. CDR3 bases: TGTGCCAGCAGCGATAGCGGGAGAAGTAGGGACGAGCAGTACTTC.

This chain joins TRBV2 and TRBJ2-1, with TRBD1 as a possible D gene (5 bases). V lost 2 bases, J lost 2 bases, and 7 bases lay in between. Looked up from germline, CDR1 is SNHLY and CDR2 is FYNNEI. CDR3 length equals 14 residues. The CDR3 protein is CASSEQGPYNEQFF. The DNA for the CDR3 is TGTGCCAGCAGTGAACAGGGTCCCTACAATGAGCAGTTCTTC. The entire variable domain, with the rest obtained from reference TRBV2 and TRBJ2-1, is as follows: EPEVTQTPSHQVTQMGQEVILRCVPISNHLYFYWYRQILGQKVEFLVSFYNNEISEKSEIFDDQFSVERPDGSNFTLKIRSTKLEDSAMYFCASSEQGPYNEQFFGPGTRLTVL.

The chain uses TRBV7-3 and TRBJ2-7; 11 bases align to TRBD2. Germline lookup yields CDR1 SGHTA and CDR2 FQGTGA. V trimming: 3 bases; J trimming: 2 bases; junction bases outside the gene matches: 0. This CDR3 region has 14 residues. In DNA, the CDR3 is TGTGCCAGCAGCTTGACTAGCGGGACCTACGAGCAGTACTTC. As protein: CASSLTSGTYEQYF.

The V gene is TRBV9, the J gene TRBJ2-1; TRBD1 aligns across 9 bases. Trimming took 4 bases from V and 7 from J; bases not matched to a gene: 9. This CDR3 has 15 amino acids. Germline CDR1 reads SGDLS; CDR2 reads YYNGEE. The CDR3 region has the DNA TGTGCCAGCAGCTCCACGGGACAGGGAAAAAATGAGCAGTTCTTC. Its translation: CASSSTGQGKNEQFF.